The 8 T cell receptor beta chains presented below share a single source sample, sequenced in a study of identical twins (dated by TCRdb to about 2016). Library preparation was by 5' RACE. Sequencer: Illumina HiSeq 2000. The public sequencing data were trimmed at Q25 with fastp and processed into clonotypes with MiXCR by TCRdb, which kept only in-frame beta chains. When rows share a CDR3 protein, they turn into one entry using the most common DNA and genes. The sample profile shows 1.5 million or so distinct CDR3 sequences; under 35% of them were found once. Of the sample, about 0.27% falls within the top ten clones. The sample was cord blood. Receptor source: a newborn girl in good health.

This clonotype was seen only a few times. This chain connects TRBV20-1 to TRBJ2-3, with 9 nucleotides matching TRBD2. Germline-derived CDR1 and CDR2 are DFQATT and SNEGSKA (reference sequence). The CDR3 is 18 residues long. V gave up 1 base and J gave up 2 bases; unmatched junction bases: 13. The CDR3 nucleotides are TGCAGTGCTAGAGTTTTCGGGATAGCGGGGGACTACACAGATACGCAGTATTTT. It translates to CSARVFGIAGDYTDTQYF.

This clonotype turned up a few times. The J gene is TRBJ2-1, the V gene TRBV27; D not resolved. V shed 3 bases and J shed 7 bases, with 10 bases lying between them. Germline V gene sequence: CDR1 MNHEY, CDR2 SMNVEV (reference sequence). This CDR3 is 13 amino acids long. Here the CDR3 reads CASSFPTLNEQFF. Written as DNA, the CDR3 is TGTGCCAGCAGTTTCCCCACTTTAAATGAGCAGTTCTTC.

This clonotype was counted between two and nine times. The rearrangement uses TRBV5-1 and TRBJ1-4; perhaps TRBD1 as D (5 bases). Trimming stripped 0 bases from V and 6 bases from J, with 18 bases between. This CDR3 contains 17 residues. The germline CDR1 and CDR2 sequences are SGHRS and YFSETQ. CDR3 nucleotide sequence: TGCGCCAGCAGCTTGGCTCCCGCCGGGACCCGAGATGAAAAACTGTTTTTT. Its translation is CASSLAPAGTRDEKLFF.

The chain carries TRBV11-2 and TRBJ2-1; 9 positions agree with TRBD2. The germline gives CDR1 SGHAT, CDR2 FQNNGV. The CDR3 consists of 16 residues. Trimming cost V 5 bases and J 7 bases; bases outside gene matches: 12. The CDR3 loop is CASSGRLADLGNEQFF. The CDR3 nucleotides read TGTGCCAGCAGCGGACGACTAGCGGACCTGGGGAATGAGCAGTTCTTC.

J is TRBJ2-3 and V is TRBV12-3 or TRBV12-4; no firm D call. Trimming stripped 8 bases from V and 15 bases from J, with 24 bases between. This CDR3 has 13 residues. CDR3: CASSLLGTDMQYF. The CDR3 DNA sequence: TGTGCCAGCTCCCTGTTAGGCACAGATATGCAATATTTT.

This clonotype has more than one count but fewer than ten. V usage is TRBV10-3 and J usage is TRBJ2-7; the match to TRBD1 covers 9 bases. Germline lookup yields CDR1 ENHRY and CDR2 SYGVKD. The CDR3 has 15 residues. Germline trimming cut 2 bases from V and 4 bases from J; bases unmatched to any gene: 6. This CDR3 is CAISEVGTGPYEQYF. DNA of the CDR3: TGTGCCATCAGTGAGGTCGGGACAGGGCCATACGAGCAGTACTTC.

This clonotype has a handful of counts. This sequence joins TRBV2 and TRBJ1-2, with 7 bases fitting TRBD1. The length of the CDR3 is 12 residues. Looked up from germline, CDR1 is SNHLY and CDR2 is FYNNEI. Trimming removed 3 bases from V and 10 bases from J; junction bases left unmatched: 5. The CDR3 protein is CASSELGQAYTF. The CDR3 DNA is TGTGCCAGCAGTGAGCTAGGACAGGCCTACACCTTC.

The chain recombines TRBV3-1 with TRBJ2-3; D is possibly TRBD2 (5 bases). The V gene lost 2 bases and the J gene lost 3 bases, with 9 bases spanning the gap. This CDR3 comprises 14 residues. CDR1 and CDR2 (germline): LGHDT, YNNKEL (reference sequence). In DNA form, the CDR3 reads TGTGCCAGCAGCCAACCGGACTTGACAGATACGCAGTATTTT. Its translation: CASSQPDLTDTQYF.